This T cell receptor beta chain was documented in a study of cytomegalovirus exposure and HLA in healthy donors. Findings and limits, study-wide: Per a later analysis, 15,000 to 20,000 TCR beta sequences showed association with HLA alleles at 0.05 false discovery rate. When a later analysis was performed, an Asian-associated ancestry cluster reportedly had fewer N-insertions than the approximately 690-donor mean. Only CMV serostatus was available as immune exposure information.

PCR amplification relied on 60 Vbeta primers (plus 13 Jbeta primers). Method: immunoSEQ multiplex PCR; TCRdb's copy keeps in-frame clones and lacks some. The data hold more than 150,000 clones, with approximately 80% observed a single time. As for this clone: Antigen: not known.

This receptor was obtained from a woman aged 45 to 65 in good health and CMV-seropositive. Sample: PBMCs.

The CDR3 bases are TGTGCCAGCAGTCCGACGTCGGAGTATAATTCACCCCTCCACTTT. It codes for CASSPTSEYNSPLHF. This rearrangement joins TRBV27 to TRBJ1-6, with D hard to call. Germline V lookup: CDR1 MNHEY, CDR2 SMNVEV (reference sequence). The V and J ends lost 5 bases and 4 bases respectively, with 12 bases between them. The CDR3 runs 15 residues.